This T cell receptor beta chain derives from a study of T cells in Graves' hyperthyroidism and ophthalmopathy. This clonotype was seen at least ten times. Template material for amplifying TCR beta CDR3 regions consisted of RNA transcripts. Carried out on the TCR CDR3, a first-round RT-PCR used the HTBI primer set. MiXCR, run by TCRdb on the multiplex PCR reads, gives a single entry per CDR3 protein. This table holds 350,000 to 450,000 distinct CDR3 sequences, roughly a sixth found once. The TCR originated in a woman aged 25-40 years with Graves' hyperthyroidism that later progressed to Graves' ophthalmopathy. Input material: blood.

The CDR3 region is CASRPNPGSYNEQFF. The DNA of the CDR3 is TGCGCCAGCAGGCCGAACCCGGGCTCCTACAATGAGCAGTTCTTC. The gene calls are TRBV5-1 and TRBJ2-1; D not certain. CDR1 is SGHRS and CDR2 is YFSETQ in the germline V gene. This CDR3 spans 15 amino acids. V was shortened by 5 bases and J by 0 bases, with 12 bases between the two germline ends.